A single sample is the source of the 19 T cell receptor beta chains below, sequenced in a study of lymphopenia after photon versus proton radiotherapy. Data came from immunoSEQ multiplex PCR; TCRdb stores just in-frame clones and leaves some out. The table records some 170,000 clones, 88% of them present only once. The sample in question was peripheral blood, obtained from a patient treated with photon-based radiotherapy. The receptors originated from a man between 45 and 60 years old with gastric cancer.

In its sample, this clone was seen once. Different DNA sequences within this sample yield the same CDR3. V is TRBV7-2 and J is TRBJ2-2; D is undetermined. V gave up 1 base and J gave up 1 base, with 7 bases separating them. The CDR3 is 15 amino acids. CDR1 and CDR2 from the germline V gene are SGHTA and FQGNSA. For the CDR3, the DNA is TGTGCCAGCAGCTTAGGGACGGGGAACACCGGGGAGCTGTTTTTT. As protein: CASSLGTGNTGELFF.

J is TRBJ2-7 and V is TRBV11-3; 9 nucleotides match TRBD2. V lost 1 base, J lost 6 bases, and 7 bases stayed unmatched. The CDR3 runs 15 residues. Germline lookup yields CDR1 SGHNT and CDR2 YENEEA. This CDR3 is CASSLGSAGGREQYF. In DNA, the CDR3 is TGTGCCAGCAGCTTAGGCTCTGCGGGAGGGCGCGAGCAGTACTTC.

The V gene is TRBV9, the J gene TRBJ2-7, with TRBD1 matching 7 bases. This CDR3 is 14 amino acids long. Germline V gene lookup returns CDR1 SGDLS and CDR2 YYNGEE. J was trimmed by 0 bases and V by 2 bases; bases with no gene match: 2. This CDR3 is CASSVTGSSYEQYF. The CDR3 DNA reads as TGTGCCAGCAGCGTGACAGGGAGCTCCTACGAGCAGTACTTC. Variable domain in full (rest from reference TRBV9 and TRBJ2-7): DSGVTQTPKHLITATGQRVTLRCSPRSGDLSVYWYQQSLDQGLQFLIQYYNGEERAKGNILERFSAQQFPDLHSELNLSSLELGDSALYFCASSVTGSSYEQYFGPGTRLTVT.

The CDR3 nucleotides are TGTGCCAGTAGCGGGGATTTTGGCAATCAGCCCCAGCATTTT. It codes for CASSGDFGNQPQHF. The chain couples TRBV19 to TRBJ1-5; unclear D gene. Trimming shortened V by 6 bases and J by 2 bases, and 11 bases separated the two germline ends. The CDR3 runs to 14 residues. Germline-derived CDR1 and CDR2 are LNHDA and SQIVND (reference sequence).

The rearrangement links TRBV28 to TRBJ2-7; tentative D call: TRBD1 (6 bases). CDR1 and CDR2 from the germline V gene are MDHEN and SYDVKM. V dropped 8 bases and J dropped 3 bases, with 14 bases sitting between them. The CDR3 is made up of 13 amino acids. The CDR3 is CASGLRTVYEQYF. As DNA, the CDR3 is TGTGCCAGCGGTCTCCGGACAGTCTACGAGCAGTACTTC.

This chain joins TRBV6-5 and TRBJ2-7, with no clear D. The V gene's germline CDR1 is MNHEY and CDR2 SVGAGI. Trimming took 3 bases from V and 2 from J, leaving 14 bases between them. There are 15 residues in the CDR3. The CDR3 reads CASSYNKRPTYEQYF. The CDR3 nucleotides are TGTGCCAGCAGTTATAACAAGCGTCCAACCTACGAGCAGTACTTC.

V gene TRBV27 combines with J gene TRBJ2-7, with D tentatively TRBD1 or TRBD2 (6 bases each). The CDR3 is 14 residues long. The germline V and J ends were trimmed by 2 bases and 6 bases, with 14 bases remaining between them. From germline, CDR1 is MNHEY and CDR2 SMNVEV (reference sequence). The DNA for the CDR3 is TGTGCCAGCAGTTTAGCCTCGTCGGGGGCCGAGCAGTACTTC. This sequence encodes CASSLASSGAEQYF.

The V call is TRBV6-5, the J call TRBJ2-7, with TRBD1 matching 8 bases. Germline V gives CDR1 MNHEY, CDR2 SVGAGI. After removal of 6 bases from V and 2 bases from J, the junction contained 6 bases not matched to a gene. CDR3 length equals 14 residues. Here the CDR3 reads CASRRGQVPYEQYF. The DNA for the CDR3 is TGTGCCAGCAGGCGGGGACAGGTACCCTACGAGCAGTACTTC.

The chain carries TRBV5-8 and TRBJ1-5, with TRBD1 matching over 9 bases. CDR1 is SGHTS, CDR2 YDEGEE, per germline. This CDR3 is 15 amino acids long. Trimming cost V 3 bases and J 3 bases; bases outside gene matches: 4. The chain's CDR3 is CASSSGTGTNQPQHF. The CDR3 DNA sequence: TGTGCCAGCAGCTCCGGGACAGGGACCAATCAGCCCCAGCATTTT.

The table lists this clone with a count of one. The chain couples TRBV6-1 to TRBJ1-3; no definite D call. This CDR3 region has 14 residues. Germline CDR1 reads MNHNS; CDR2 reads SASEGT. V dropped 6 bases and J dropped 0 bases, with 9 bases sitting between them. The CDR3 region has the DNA TGTGCCAGCAGGAGAGACAACTCTGGAAACACCATATATTTT. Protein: CASRRDNSGNTIYF.

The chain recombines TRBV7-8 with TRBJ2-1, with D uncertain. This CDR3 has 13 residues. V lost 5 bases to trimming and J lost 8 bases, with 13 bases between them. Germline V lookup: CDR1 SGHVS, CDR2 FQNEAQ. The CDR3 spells CASSQLAWDEQFF. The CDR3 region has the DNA TGTGCCAGCAGCCAATTGGCCTGGGATGAGCAGTTCTTC.

In nucleotides, the CDR3 is TGTGCCTGGAGAGTCGGGGCTAGCGGGAGTTTGGGGGATTGGGAGACCCAGTACTTC. The encoded protein is CAWRVGASGSLGDWETQYF. The chain carries TRBV30 and TRBJ2-5, with TRBD2 matching over 10 bases. CDR3 length: 19 amino acids. CDR1 and CDR2 (germline): GTSNPN, SVGIG (reference sequence). V was pared by 3 bases and J by 5 bases, with 21 bases of the junction left unmatched.

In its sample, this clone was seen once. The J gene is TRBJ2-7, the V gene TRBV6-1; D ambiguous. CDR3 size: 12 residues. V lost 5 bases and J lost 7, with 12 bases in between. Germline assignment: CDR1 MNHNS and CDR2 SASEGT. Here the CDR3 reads CASSPQLREQYF. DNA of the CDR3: TGTGCCAGCAGTCCCCAACTCCGGGAGCAGTACTTC.

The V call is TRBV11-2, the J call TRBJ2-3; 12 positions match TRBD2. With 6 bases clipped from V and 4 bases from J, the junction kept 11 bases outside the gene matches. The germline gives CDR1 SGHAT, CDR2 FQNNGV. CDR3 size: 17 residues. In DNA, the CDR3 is TGTGCCAGCAGAGCCACTAGCGGGAGGTCAGATGCAGATACGCAGTATTTT. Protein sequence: CASRATSGRSDADTQYF.

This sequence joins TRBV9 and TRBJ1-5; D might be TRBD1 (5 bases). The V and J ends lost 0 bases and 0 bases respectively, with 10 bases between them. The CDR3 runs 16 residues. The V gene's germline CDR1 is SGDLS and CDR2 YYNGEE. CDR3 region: CASSVGAGGSNQPQHF. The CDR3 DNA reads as TGTGCCAGCAGCGTAGGGGCGGGGGGTAGCAATCAGCCCCAGCATTTT.

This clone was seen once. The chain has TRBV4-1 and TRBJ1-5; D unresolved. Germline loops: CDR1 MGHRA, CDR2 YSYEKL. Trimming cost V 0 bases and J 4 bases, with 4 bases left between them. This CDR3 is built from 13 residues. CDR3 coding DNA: TGCGCCAGCAGCCAAGACTTAAATCAGCCCCAGCATTTT. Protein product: CASSQDLNQPQHF.

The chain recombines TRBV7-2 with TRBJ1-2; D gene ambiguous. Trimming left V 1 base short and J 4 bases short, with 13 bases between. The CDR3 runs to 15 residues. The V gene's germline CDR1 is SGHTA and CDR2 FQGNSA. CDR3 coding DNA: TGTGCCAGCAGCTTAGTAGGCGGAACCTCCTATGGCTACACCTTC. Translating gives CASSLVGGTSYGYTF. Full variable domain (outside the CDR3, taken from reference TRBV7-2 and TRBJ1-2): GAGVSQSPSNKVTEKGKDVELRCDPISGHTALYWYRQSLGQGLEFLIYFQGNSAPDKSGLPSDRFSAERTGGSVSTLTIQRTQQEDSAVYLCASSLVGGTSYGYTFGSGTRLTVV.

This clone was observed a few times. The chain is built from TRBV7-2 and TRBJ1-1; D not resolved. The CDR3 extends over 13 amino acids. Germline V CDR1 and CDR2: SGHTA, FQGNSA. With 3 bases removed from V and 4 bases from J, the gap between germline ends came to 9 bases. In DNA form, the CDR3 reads TGTGCCAGCAGCTTCCAGAAGGGCACTGAAGCTTTCTTT. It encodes CASSFQKGTEAFF. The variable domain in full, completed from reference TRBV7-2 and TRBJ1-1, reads GAGVSQSPSNKVTEKGKDVELRCDPISGHTALYWYRQSLGQGLEFLIYFQGNSAPDKSGLPSDRFSAERTGGSVSTLTIQRTQQEDSAVYLCASSFQKGTEAFFGQGTRLTVV.

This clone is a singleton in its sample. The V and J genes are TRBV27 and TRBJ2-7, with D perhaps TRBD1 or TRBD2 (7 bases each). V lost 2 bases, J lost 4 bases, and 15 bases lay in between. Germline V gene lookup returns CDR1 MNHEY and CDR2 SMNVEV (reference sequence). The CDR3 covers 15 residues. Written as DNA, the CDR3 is TGTGCCAGCAGTTTAGGACAGGCTAGCGGATACGAGCAGTACTTC. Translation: CASSLGQASGYEQYF.